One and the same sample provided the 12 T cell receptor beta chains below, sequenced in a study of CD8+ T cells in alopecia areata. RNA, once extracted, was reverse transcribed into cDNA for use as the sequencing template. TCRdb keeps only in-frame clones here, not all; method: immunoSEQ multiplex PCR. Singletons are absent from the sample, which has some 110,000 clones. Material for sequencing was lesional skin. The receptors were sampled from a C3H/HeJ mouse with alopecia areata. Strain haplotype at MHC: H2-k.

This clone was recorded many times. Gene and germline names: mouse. CDR3 DNA (partial): TGTGCCAGCAGTGAGGGACAGGGGGCGGACTATGCT. The encoded protein is CASSEGQGADYA. In full, the CDR3 reads CASSEGQGADYAEQFF. This chain links TRBV13-3 with TRBJ2-1, with 12 bases matching TRBD1. The CDR3 extends 4 residues past the end of the read, so its final part is completed from the germline J gene. The CDR3 length is 16 residues. The trim removed 2 bases at V and 2 bases at J, leaving 2 bases unmatched. Germline CDR1 reads NNHDY; CDR2 reads SYVADS.

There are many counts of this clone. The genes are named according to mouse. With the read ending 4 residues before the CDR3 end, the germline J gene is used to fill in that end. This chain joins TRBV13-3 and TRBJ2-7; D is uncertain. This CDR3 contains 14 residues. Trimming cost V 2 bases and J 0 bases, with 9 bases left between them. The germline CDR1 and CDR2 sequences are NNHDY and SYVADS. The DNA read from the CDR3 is TGTGCCAGCAGTGAAAAGTTAAGCTCCTAT. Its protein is CASSEKLSSY. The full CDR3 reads CASSEKLSSYEQYF.

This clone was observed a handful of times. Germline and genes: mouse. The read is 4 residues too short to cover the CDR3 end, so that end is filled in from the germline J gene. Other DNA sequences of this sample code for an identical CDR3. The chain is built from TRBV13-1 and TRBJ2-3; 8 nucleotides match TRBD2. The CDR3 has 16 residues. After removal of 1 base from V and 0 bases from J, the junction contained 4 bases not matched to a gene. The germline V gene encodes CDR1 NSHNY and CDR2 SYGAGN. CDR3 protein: CASSDPGGSSAETLYF. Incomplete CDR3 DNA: TGTGCCAGCAGTGATCCTGGGGGGTCTAGTGCAGAA.

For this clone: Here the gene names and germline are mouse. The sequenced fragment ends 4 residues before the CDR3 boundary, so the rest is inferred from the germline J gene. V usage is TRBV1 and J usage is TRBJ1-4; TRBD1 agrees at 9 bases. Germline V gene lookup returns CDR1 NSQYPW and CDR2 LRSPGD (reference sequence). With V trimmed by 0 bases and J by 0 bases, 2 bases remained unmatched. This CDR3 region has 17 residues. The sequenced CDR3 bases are TGCACCTGCAGTGCAGAAGACAGGGGGATTTCCAACGAA. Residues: CTCSAEDRGISNE. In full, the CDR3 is CTCSAEDRGISNERLFF.

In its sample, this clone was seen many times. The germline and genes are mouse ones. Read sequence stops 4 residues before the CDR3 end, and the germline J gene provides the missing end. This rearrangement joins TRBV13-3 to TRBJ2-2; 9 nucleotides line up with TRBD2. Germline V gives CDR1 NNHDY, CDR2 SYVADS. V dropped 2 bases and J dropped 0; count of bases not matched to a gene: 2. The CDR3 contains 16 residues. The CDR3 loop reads CASSEPGGANTGQLYF. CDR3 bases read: TGTGCCAGCAGTGAGCCTGGGGGGGCAAACACCGGG.

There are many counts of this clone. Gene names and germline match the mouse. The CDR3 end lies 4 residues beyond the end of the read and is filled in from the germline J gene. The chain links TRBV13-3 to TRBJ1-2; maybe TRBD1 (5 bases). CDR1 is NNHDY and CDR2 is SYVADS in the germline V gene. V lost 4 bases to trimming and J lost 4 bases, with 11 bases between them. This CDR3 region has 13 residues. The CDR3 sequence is CASSTRETSDYTF. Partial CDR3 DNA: TGTGCCAGCAGTACCAGGGAAACCTCC.

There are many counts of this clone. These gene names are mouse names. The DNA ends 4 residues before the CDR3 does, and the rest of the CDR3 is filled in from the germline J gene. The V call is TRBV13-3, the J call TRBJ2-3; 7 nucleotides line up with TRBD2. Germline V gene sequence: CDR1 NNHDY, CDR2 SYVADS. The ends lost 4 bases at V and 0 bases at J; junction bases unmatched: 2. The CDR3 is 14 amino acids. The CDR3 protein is CASSPLGSAETLYF. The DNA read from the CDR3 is TGTGCCAGCAGTCCACTGGGGAGTGCAGAA.

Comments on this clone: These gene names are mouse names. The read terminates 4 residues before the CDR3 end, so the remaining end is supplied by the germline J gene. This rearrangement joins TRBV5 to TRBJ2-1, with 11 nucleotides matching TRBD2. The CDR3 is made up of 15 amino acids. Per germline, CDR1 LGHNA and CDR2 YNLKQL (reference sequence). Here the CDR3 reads CASSPNWGGAAEQFF. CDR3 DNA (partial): TGTGCCAGCAGCCCAAACTGGGGGGGCGCGGCT.

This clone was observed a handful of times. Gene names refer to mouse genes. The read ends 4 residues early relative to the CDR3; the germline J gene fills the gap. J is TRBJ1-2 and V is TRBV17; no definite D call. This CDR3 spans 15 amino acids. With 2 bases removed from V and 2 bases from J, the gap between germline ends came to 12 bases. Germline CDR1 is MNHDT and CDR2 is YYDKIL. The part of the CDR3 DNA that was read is TGTGCTAGCAGTAGATTGGGGATGGGGAACTCC. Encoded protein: CASSRLGMGNS. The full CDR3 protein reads CASSRLGMGNSDYTF.

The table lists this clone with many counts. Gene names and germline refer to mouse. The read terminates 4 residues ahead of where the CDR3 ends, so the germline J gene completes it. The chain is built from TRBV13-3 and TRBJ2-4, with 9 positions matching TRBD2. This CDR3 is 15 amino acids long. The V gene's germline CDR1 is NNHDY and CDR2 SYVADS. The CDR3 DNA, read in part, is TGTGCCAGCAGTGACCCTGACTGGGGGAAAAAC. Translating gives CASSDPDWGKN. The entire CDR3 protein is CASSDPDWGKNTLYF.

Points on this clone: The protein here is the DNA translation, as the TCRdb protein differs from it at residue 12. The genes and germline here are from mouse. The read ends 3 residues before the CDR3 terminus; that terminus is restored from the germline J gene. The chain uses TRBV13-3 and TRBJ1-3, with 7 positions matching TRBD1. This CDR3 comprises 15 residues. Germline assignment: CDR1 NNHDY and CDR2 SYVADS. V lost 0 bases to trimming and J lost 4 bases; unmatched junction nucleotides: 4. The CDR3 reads CASSDGGGRGNTLYF. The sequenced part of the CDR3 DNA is TGTGCCAGCAGTGATGGAGGGGGCCGAGGAAATACG. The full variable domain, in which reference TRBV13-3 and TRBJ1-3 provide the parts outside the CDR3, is EAAVTQSPRSKVAVTGGKVTLSCHQTNNHDYMYWYRQDTGHGLRLIHYSYVADSTEKGDIPDGYKASRPSQENFSLILELASLSQTAVYFCASSDGGGRGNTLYFGEGSRLIVV.

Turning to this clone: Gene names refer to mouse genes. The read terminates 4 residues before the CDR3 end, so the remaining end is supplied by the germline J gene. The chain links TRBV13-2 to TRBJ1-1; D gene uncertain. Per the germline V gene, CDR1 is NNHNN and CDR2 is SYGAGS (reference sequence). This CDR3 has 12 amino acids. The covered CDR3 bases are TGTGCCAGCGGTGATGCTACCAGA. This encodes CASGDATR. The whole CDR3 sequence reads CASGDATREVFF.